This T cell receptor (beta chain) was identified in a study of graft-versus-host responses after intestinal transplantation. Clones were sequenced by immunoSEQ multiplex PCR, and TCRdb holds only the in-frame ones, with some missing. The sample records 12,000 to 15,000 clones, 29% being singletons. This clone was seen a few times. V was cut by 7 bases and J by 1 base, with 10 bases left in between. The CDR3 has 13 amino acids. Germline values: CDR1 MNHEY, CDR2 SVGAGI. The receptor comes from a human patient who received an intestinal transplant. The chain recombines TRBV6-5 with TRBJ1-1; a possible D gene is TRBD1 (6 bases). Sample: alloreactive CD4+ T cells from a mixed lymphocyte reaction culture, taken before intestinal transplant. Sample subset: CFSE-low proliferating T cells sorted from roughly six-day pre-transplant mixed lymphocyte reaction (GvH or HvG direction). The CDR3 bases are TGTGCCAGCAAAAGGGGGAGGAACACTGAAGCTTTCTTT. Translating gives CASKRGRNTEAFF.